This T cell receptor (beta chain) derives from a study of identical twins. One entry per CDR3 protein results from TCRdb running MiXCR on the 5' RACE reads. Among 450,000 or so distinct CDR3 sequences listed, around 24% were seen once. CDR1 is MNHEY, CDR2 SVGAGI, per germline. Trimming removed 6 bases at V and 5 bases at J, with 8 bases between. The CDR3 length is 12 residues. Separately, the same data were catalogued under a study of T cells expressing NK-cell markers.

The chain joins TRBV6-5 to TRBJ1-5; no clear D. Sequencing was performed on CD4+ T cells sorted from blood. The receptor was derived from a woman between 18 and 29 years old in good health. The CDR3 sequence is CASSSRDQPQHF. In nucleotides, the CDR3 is TGTGCCAGCAGCAGCCGGGATCAGCCCCAGCATTTT.